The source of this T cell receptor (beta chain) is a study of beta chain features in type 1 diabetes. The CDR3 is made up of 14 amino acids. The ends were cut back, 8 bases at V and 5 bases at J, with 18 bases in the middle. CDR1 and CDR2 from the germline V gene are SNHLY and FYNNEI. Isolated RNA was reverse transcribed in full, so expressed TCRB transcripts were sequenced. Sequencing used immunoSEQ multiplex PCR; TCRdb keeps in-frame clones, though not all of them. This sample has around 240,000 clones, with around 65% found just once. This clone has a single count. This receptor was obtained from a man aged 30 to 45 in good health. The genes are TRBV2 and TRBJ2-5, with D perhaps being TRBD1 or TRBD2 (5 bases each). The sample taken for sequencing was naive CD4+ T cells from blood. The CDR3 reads CASRWRQGRETQYF. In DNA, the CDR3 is TGTGCCAGCCGGTGGCGTCAGGGACGGGAGACCCAGTACTTC.